The 3 T cell receptor beta chains presented below share a single source sample, sequenced in a study of cytomegalovirus exposure and HLA in healthy donors. This PCR relied on a set of 60 Vbeta primers and 13 Jbeta primers. Clones were sequenced by immunoSEQ multiplex PCR, and TCRdb holds only the in-frame ones, with some missing. This sample has a few hundred thousand clones; 84% occur once, and the top ten carry 1.5% to 2.5%. Sequenced: PBMCs. The origin of the receptors is a woman aged 40 to 50 in good health and CMV-seropositive.

The V and J genes are TRBV28 and TRBJ1-5; weak D call: TRBD1 (6 bases). The germline V gene has CDR1 MDHEN and CDR2 SYDVKM. Trimming took 3 bases from V and 0 from J, leaving 12 bases between them. This CDR3 comprises 16 residues. The CDR3 region has the DNA TGTGCCAGCAGTTTTCCAGGGGACCATAGCAATCAGCCCCAGCATTTT. Translated, it gives CASSFPGDHSNQPQHF.

The chain has TRBV10-3 and TRBJ1-5, with TRBD1 as a possible D gene (6 bases). The V and J ends lost 6 bases and 3 bases respectively, with 12 bases between them. The CDR3 loop spans 14 amino acids. CDR1 and CDR2 (germline): ENHRY, SYGVKD. CDR3 protein: CAISSGQNNQPQHF. For the CDR3, the DNA is TGTGCCATCAGCTCTGGACAGAACAATCAGCCCCAGCATTTT.

This chain joins TRBV29-1 and TRBJ2-2, with 13 bases aligning to TRBD2. Germline V gene lookup returns CDR1 SQVTM and CDR2 ANQGSEA. V trimming: 4 bases; J trimming: 7 bases; junction bases outside the gene matches: 6. This CDR3 is built from 15 residues. The DNA of the CDR3 is TGCAGCGTTGGACTAGCGGGAGGTTTGGGCGGGGAGCTGTTTTTT. Translating gives CSVGLAGGLGGELFF.